Here is one TCR beta chain with its context. CDR1 and CDR2 (germline): LNHDA, SQIVND (reference sequence). The CDR3 loop spans 15 amino acids. The V end was cut by 5 bases, the J end by 3 bases, with 14 bases between. The data are from a study of control samples from healthy donors and cancer patients. Data came from immunoSEQ multiplex PCR; TCRdb stores just in-frame clones and leaves some out. The table includes 120,000 or so clones, 85% to 95% detected once. The gene calls are TRBV19 and TRBJ1-3; possible D gene TRBD1, 6 bases. The sample was PBMCs. This receptor was obtained from a man older than 75 with head and neck cancer. This chain's CDR3 is CASSPPAGVGNTIYF. The CDR3, as DNA: TGTGCCAGTAGTCCCCCCGCAGGGGTTGGAAACACCATATATTTT.